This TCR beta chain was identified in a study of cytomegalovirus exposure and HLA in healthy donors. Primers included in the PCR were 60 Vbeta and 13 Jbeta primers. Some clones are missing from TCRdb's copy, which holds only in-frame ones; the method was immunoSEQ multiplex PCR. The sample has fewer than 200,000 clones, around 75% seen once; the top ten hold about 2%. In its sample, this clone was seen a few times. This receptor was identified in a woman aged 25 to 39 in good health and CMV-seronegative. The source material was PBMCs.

CDR3 sequence (DNA): TGTGCCAGCAGCTTAGATCTTACAGGATCCTATGGCTACACCTTC. As protein: CASSLDLTGSYGYTF. This chain links TRBV7-9 with TRBJ1-2; perhaps TRBD1 as D (5 bases). CDR1 and CDR2 from the germline V gene are SEHNR and FQNEAQ (reference sequence). The CDR3 has 15 residues. The V and J ends lost 1 base and 4 bases respectively, with 13 bases between them.